This T cell receptor (beta chain) was recovered during a study of T cells in localized non-small cell lung cancer. The study, taken as a whole, reports: Sequence data derive from only one tumor region, so heterogeneity remains possible. When the top 100 tumor clones were examined, a median approximately 62 of them also appeared in the adjacent lung, which was paired and uninvolved. There was an association of higher blood T cell density with longer overall survival. Maximal T cell clonality occurred in uninvolved adjacent lung, with tumor ranking below it.

In the case of this clone: Its specificity is not known.

CDR3 length equals 13 residues. Between the trimmed V and J ends, which lost 3 bases and 8 bases, there was a span of 10 bases. CDR1 is LNHDA and CDR2 is SQIVND in the germline V gene (reference sequence). Here immunoSEQ multiplex PCR was the method, and the copy in TCRdb shows in-frame clones only, minus some. The table includes approximately 64,000 clones, roughly nine tenths detected once. The sample here was peripheral blood, taken before any cancer treatment. The V gene is TRBV19, the J gene TRBJ1-4; unclear D gene. The source of this sequence is a woman aged 35-75 years with stage I lung adenocarcinoma. The CDR3 reads CASSIAAFEKLFF. The CDR3 nucleotides read TGTGCCAGTAGTATCGCCGCTTTCGAAAAACTGTTTTTT.